This T cell receptor (beta chain) was recovered during a study of cytomegalovirus exposure and HLA in healthy donors. Study-level information: The same platform was used for the 90 to 150 validation repertoires as for the approximately 610 first-cohort repertoires, as reported in a later analysis.

The CDR3 length is 11 residues. Germline CDR1 is DFQATT and CDR2 is SNEGSKA (reference sequence). V shed 8 bases and J shed 5 bases, with 12 bases lying between them. The protocol was immunoSEQ multiplex PCR, while the TCRdb copy is restricted to in-frame clones and leaves out a portion. The top ten clones hold around 1.1% of a sample with 95,000 to 150,000 clones, nearly 90% of them seen once. V gene TRBV20-1 combines with J gene TRBJ2-5; D may be TRBD2 (6 bases). Material for sequencing was PBMCs. The sequence came from a woman aged 18-29 years in good health and CMV-seronegative. CDR3 region: CSYEEGETQYF. CDR3 in DNA: TGCAGTTATGAGGAGGGGGAGACCCAGTACTTC.